Given below is one T cell receptor beta chain in context. In the PCR, 60 Vbeta and 13 Jbeta primers were used. Method: immunoSEQ multiplex PCR; TCRdb's copy keeps in-frame clones and lacks some. The profile covers about 250,000 clones, with approximately 85% appearing a single time and 0.24% taken by the ten largest. The V end was cut by 0 bases, the J end by 15 bases, with 15 bases between. This CDR3 region has 13 residues. Germline V CDR1 and CDR2: GTSNPN, SVGIG (reference sequence). The sample belongs to a study of cytomegalovirus exposure and HLA in healthy donors. The rearrangement uses TRBV30 and TRBJ1-6; D remains unclear. Material for sequencing was PBMCs. The sequence was obtained from a girl under 10 years old in good health and CMV-seronegative. For the CDR3, the DNA is TGTGCCTGGAGTGTACGTGTAGACACCATCCTCCACTTT. Residues: CAWSVRVDTILHF.